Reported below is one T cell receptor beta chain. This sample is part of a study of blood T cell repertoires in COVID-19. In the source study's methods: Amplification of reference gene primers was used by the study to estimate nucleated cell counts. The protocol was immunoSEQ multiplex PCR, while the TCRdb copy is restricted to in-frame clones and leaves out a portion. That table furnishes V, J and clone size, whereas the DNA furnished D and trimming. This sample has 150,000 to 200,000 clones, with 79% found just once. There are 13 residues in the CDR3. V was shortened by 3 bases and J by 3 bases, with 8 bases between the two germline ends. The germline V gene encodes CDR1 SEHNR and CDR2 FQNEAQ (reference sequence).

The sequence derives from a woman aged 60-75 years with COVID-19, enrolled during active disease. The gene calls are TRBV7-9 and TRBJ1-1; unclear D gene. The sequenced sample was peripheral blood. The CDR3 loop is CASSFGRDTEAFF. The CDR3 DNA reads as TGTGCCAGCAGCTTCGGTAGAGACACTGAAGCTTTCTTT.